The following is a T cell receptor (beta chain) sequence with its context. This entry is derived from a study of shared clonotypes between healthy human individuals. CD45RO-negative, CCR7-positively selected cells formed the naive CD8 fraction, excluding terminally differentiated effector memory CD45RA+ cells. Data came from immunoSEQ multiplex PCR; TCRdb stores just in-frame clones and leaves some out. This table holds roughly 2 million clones, approximately 94% found once. The specimen sequenced was naive CD8+ T cells sorted from blood. This clonotype was sampled from a man younger than 35 in good health.

The CDR3 nucleotides read TGTGCCAGCAGCCCCCGGACTAGCGGGGTTCTGACCAACTCCTACAATGAGCAGTTCTTC. Residues: CASSPRTSGVLTNSYNEQFF. The chain is built from TRBV13 and TRBJ2-1, with 12 bases lining up with TRBD2. Germline CDR1 reads PRHDT; CDR2 reads FYEKMQ (reference sequence). CDR3 length: 20 amino acids. V was clipped by 5 bases and J by 0 bases; unmatched bases: 14.